This entry concerns a single T cell receptor beta chain. No antigen is known for it. One end of the junction varies from germline; a read error may be responsible. The data originate from a study of tumor-infiltrating lymphocytes in primary liver carcinoma. In addition to blood RNA drawn from unsorted whole blood, germline DNA was extracted. The authors collected four milliliters of peripheral blood before surgery. The germline gives CDR1 MNHNY, CDR2 SVGAGI (reference sequence). The CDR3 has 12 residues. Study-level results: The study found a significantly higher top-250-clone fraction in tumors than in blood (p = 0.039). The overlap of tumor-adjacent and tumor-blood pairs was smaller than that of tumor region pairs.

Total RNA (around 0.45 ug) served as template for TCR beta cDNA synthesis primed by a constant-region primer. Employing slightly modified ARM-PCR, three nested multiplex PCR rounds were run, and these gave rise to the TCR beta libraries. Both of the initial two PCR rounds ran for roughly 10 cycles and employed TRBV1-TRBV30 forward primers alongside a C-beta reverse primer. From the multiplex PCR reads, TCRdb called clonotypes with MiXCR, one entry per CDR3 protein. The repertoire has fewer than 400,000 distinct CDR3 sequences, nearly 60% of them found once; the top ten carry approximately 15%. The sequencing sample was made of peripheral blood. V usage is TRBV6-6 and J usage is TRBJ2-7; D may be TRBD1 (5 bases). The clonotype comes from a woman aged 30 to 39 with primary liver carcinoma and hepatitis B virus infection. The DNA of the CDR3 is TGTGCCAACAGACAAGACAGCTACAAGCAGTACTTC. As protein: CANRQDSYKQYF.